The entry below gives a single T cell receptor beta chain sequence along with its context. This sample's treatment: some 19 received Ad26.COV2.S at low or high dose, single or two shots; 5 received placebo; per-sample allocation not given. Sampling happened 63 days after the first vaccine or placebo injection. Vaccine was an Ad26 vector expressing Wuhan-strain SARS-CoV-2 spike. The CDR3 extends over 14 amino acids. Trimming left V 2 bases short and J 4 bases short, with 12 bases between. Germline V gene data show CDR1 as MNHEY and CDR2 as SVGEGT. This entry comes from a study of Ad26.COV2.S vaccination and SARS-CoV-2 variants. As for the study in general: The trial was COV1001 and the donor's arm was Ad26.COV2.S.

Only in-frame clones appear in the TCRdb table, and some are missing; sequencing was by immunoSEQ multiplex PCR. The repertoire holds about 440,000 clones, 90% seen once, with less than 4.5% in the top ten. The clonotype was recovered from a person between 18 and 65 years old who received the Ad26.COV2.S COVID-19 vaccine or a placebo. The sequences come from peripheral blood, collected in a trial of Ad26.COV2.S vaccine versus placebo. The rearrangement uses TRBV6-2 or TRBV6-3 and TRBJ2-7; D is ambiguous. The CDR3 spells CASSYNTGRYEQYF. The CDR3 DNA sequence: TGTGCCAGCAGTTACAACACCGGCAGATACGAGCAGTACTTC.